The clone carrying this TCR beta chain has a count of ten or more. The antigen remains unidentified. The conserved phenylalanine or tryptophan is not found at the CDR3 terminus, so this likely reflects a read error. The sample is drawn from a study of neurological immune-mediated disorders. Study-wide points: The highest TCR clonal expansion occurred in HTLV-1-associated myelopathy; multiple sclerosis fell below healthy controls. No sharing of CDR3 amino acid sequences was observed among expanded clones across subjects, suggesting private repertoires in all groups.

The length of the CDR3 is 15 residues. The trim removed 5 bases at V and 4 bases at J, leaving 8 bases unmatched. From germline, CDR1 is MNHEY and CDR2 SVGAGI. The making of cDNA relied on 5'RACE with 10-nucleotide random UMIs. TCRdb used MiXCR to reprocess the 5' RACE reads, holding one entry per CDR3 protein. The sample gives tens of thousands of distinct CDR3 sequences, about 9.4% of which show up once; approximately 21% is in the top ten. This TCR was sampled from a woman in her thirties or forties with HTLV-1-associated myelopathy (HAM/TSP). Sequences were obtained from PBMCs. The gene calls are TRBV6-5 and TRBJ1-2; 9 nucleotides align to TRBD1. The CDR3 reads CASSTTGQGVYGYTL. Written as DNA, the CDR3 is TGTGCCAGCAGTACCACGGGACAGGGTGTCTATGGCTACACCTTA.